Each of the 28 T cell receptor beta chains below was sequenced from the same sample in a study of tumor-infiltrating lymphocytes in oesophageal squamous cell carcinoma. MiXCR, applied by TCRdb to the PCR reads, yields one record per CDR3 protein. Of roughly 20,000 distinct CDR3 sequences in the sample, more than 30% were seen once. The material sequenced was esophageal tumor tissue. The receptors come from a male donor with esophageal squamous cell carcinoma.

V is TRBV20-1 and J is TRBJ2-1; 10 bases align to TRBD2. Germline-derived CDR1 and CDR2 are DFQATT and SNEGSKA (reference sequence). Germline trimming cut 0 bases from V and 1 base from J; bases unmatched to any gene: 9. This CDR3 has 18 amino acids. The CDR3 spells CSARDQGASGGSYNEQFF. The DNA for the CDR3 is TGCAGTGCTAGAGATCAGGGGGCTAGCGGGGGTTCCTACAATGAGCAGTTCTTC.

The sample holds many counts of this clonotype. The J gene is TRBJ1-6, the V gene TRBV6-1; 9 bases agree with TRBD1. V dropped 5 bases and J dropped 8; count of bases not matched to a gene: 4. Germline CDR1 is MNHNS and CDR2 is SASEGT. The CDR3 runs to 14 residues. In DNA, the CDR3 is TGTGCCAGCAGTCGGGACAGGGCGGATTCACCCCTCCACTTT. This translates into CASSRDRADSPLHF.

This clonotype came up a few times. The CDR3 sequence: CASSLSPGGALELFF. CDR3 coding DNA: TGTGCCAGCAGCCTCAGCCCTGGCGGGGCTCTTGAGCTGTTTTTT. This chain links TRBV27 with TRBJ2-2; a possible D gene is TRBD2 (6 bases). The germline CDR1 and CDR2 sequences are MNHEY and SMNVEV (reference sequence). The ends were cut back, 6 bases at V and 11 bases at J, with 22 bases in the middle. The CDR3 contains 15 residues.

This clonotype was observed many times. V gene TRBV12-3 or TRBV12-4 combines with J gene TRBJ1-5; 10 nucleotides line up with TRBD1. CDR3 length equals 14 residues. Trimming at V came to 6 bases and at J to 6 bases, leaving 5 bases not matched to a gene. DNA of the CDR3: TGTGCCAGCAGCCCGGGACAGGGGATTCAGCCCCAGCATTTT. This sequence encodes CASSPGQGIQPQHF.

This clonotype has at least ten counts. V is TRBV12-3 or TRBV12-4 and J is TRBJ2-1, with 9 bases matching TRBD1. Judging by the DNA end, TRBJ2-7 fits better; the J call may be wrong. The CDR3 is 15 residues long. The CDR3 DNA reads as TGTGCCAGCAGAGGACAGGGGAATTCCTACAATGAGCAGTACTTC. Residues: CASRGQGNSYNEQYF.

There are a few counts of this clonotype. The CDR3 DNA follows: TGTGCTACGAGCGGGACCGGTTACGAGCAGTACTTC. Protein: CATSGTGYEQYF. The chain has TRBV7-8 and TRBJ2-4; 7 bases fit TRBD2. The end of the DNA fits TRBJ2-7 better, so the J call may be wrong. Germline CDR1 SGHVS, CDR2 FQNEAQ. The CDR3 loop spans 12 amino acids.

This clonotype was counted at least ten times. V is TRBV28 and J is TRBJ1-2, with TRBD1 matching over 9 bases. This CDR3 comprises 17 residues. Germline trimming cut 3 bases from V and 1 base from J; bases unmatched to any gene: 9. Per the germline V gene, CDR1 is MDHEN and CDR2 is SYDVKM. The DNA for the CDR3 is TGTGCCAGCAGTTTCGGGACAGGGAGGGTGGGTAACTATGGCTACACCTTC. It encodes CASSFGTGRVGNYGYTF.

The V gene is TRBV3-1, the J gene TRBJ1-6; no clear D. V lost 0 bases and J lost 10, with 22 bases in between. The CDR3 runs 18 residues. Germline values: CDR1 LGHDT, CDR2 YNNKEL (reference sequence). The CDR3 DNA reads as TGTGCCAGCAGCCAAGATCTCCCCGCTAATGGCGCATACTCACCCCTCCACTTT. It yields the protein CASSQDLPANGAYSPLHF.

Only a few counts were recorded for this clonotype. The rearrangement uses TRBV7-2 and TRBJ2-1; tentative D call: TRBD2 (6 bases). Germline CDR1 SGHTA, CDR2 FQGNSA. CDR3 length: 14 amino acids. V lost 5 bases, J lost 5 bases, and 13 bases lay in between. The CDR3 protein is CASSPPTRNNEQFF. The DNA for the CDR3 is TGTGCCAGCAGCCCCCCGACTAGGAACAATGAGCAGTTCTTC.

This clonotype was picked up a small number of times. The chain uses TRBV12-3 or TRBV12-4 and TRBJ2-1; D is uncertain. CDR3 size: 15 residues. The V end lost 6 bases, the J end lost 0 bases, and 12 bases lay between the germline ends. DNA for the CDR3: TGTGCCAGCAGCCCATCGCGCTACTCCTACAATGAGCAGTTCTTC. Protein product: CASSPSRYSYNEQFF.

Turning to this clonotype: No conserved phenylalanine or tryptophan is present at the end of the CDR3, so a read error is the likely explanation. The DNA is left out, because the CDR3 cannot be placed on it with certainty; the CDR3 is given as TCRdb lists it. The chain carries TRBV7-2 and TRBJ2-1; the table names TRBD2, a call not compared with the DNA. The CDR3 contains 17 residues when both ends are counted. Germline V CDR1 and CDR2: SGHTA, FQGNSA. The CDR3 protein is CASSHLGDGVYEQYFGN.

The chain recombines TRBV7-8 with TRBJ2-3, with D maybe TRBD1 (5 bases). The end of the DNA is better explained by TRBJ1-1, so the J call may be wrong. Germline CDR1 and CDR2: SGHVS and FQNEAQ. The CDR3 has 15 amino acids. CDR3 DNA: TGTGCCAGCAGCCCGACGGCAGGGAGGAACACTGAAGCTTTCTTT. Translated: CASSPTAGRNTEAFF.

The chain's CDR3 is CASSFQAGQFF. In DNA form, the CDR3 reads TGTGCCAGCAGTTTCCAGGCCGGGCAGTTCTTC. V gene TRBV28 combines with J gene TRBJ2-1; the D is unclear. V gave up 3 bases and J gave up 12 bases, with 9 bases separating them. The V gene's germline CDR1 is MDHEN and CDR2 SYDVKM. The CDR3 runs 11 residues.

This clonotype was seen once. The chain combines TRBV5-1 with TRBJ2-1, with TRBD1 matching 9 bases. The end of the DNA fits TRBJ2-7 better, so the J call may be wrong. Germline assignment: CDR1 SGHRS and CDR2 YFSETQ. The CDR3 sequence is 14 residues long. CDR3 residues: CASSSRTGAYEQYF. CDR3 nucleotides: TGCGCCAGCAGCTCCCGGACAGGGGCCTACGAGCAGTACTTC.

This clonotype has only a few counts. The rearrangement joins TRBV20-1 to TRBJ2-7, with 8 bases aligning to TRBD2. With 4 bases clipped from V and 2 bases from J, the junction kept 7 bases outside the gene matches. Germline V CDR1 and CDR2: DFQATT, SNEGSKA (reference sequence). There are 14 residues in the CDR3. The CDR3 here is CSAKTPGRAYEQYF. CDR3 DNA sequence: TGCAGTGCTAAAACCCCCGGGAGGGCCTACGAGCAGTACTTC.

This chain joins TRBV6-2 or TRBV6-3 and TRBJ2-7; D call uncertain. Deletions cut 5 bases from V and 3 bases from J, with 17 bases between. From germline, CDR1 is MNHEY and CDR2 SVGEGT. The length of the CDR3 is 15 residues. The DNA for the CDR3 is TGTGCCAGCAGTCTGAAGACGTCGGGTATCTACGAGCAGTACTTC. Residues: CASSLKTSGIYEQYF.

As regards this clonotype: A much larger clonotype is one base distant, so this may be a read error. This chain uses TRBV5-5 with TRBJ2-5; tentatively, D is TRBD2 (6 bases). The J call may be in error: the DNA end matches TRBJ2-1 better. The CDR3 spans 14 residues. Per the germline V gene, CDR1 is SGHKS and CDR2 is YYEKEE (reference sequence). As DNA, the CDR3 is TGTGCCAGCAGCTTGCCCGGGACTCTCTACGAGCAGTTCTTC. This translates into CASSLPGTLYEQFF.

This clonotype was seen ten or more times. The chain uses TRBV7-9 and TRBJ1-2; tentatively, D is TRBD1 (5 bases). CDR3 length equals 13 residues. Germline CDR1 SEHNR, CDR2 FQNEAQ (reference sequence). V was cut by 6 bases and J by 4 bases, with 12 bases left in between. CDR3 amino acids: CASRKLGAYGYTF. In DNA, the CDR3 is TGTGCCAGCAGAAAGCTCGGGGCCTATGGCTACACCTTC.

As for this clonotype: This likely comes from a read error, as the CDR3 has no conserved phenylalanine or tryptophan at its end. The limits of the CDR3 on the DNA are not certain, so only TCRdb's listed CDR3 is given. The gene calls are TRBV12-3 or TRBV12-4 and TRBJ2-1; TRBD2 reflects the table's D call only, with no check against the DNA. The CDR3 is made up of 16 amino acids, end residues included. Here the CDR3 reads CASSLATAGYEQYFGS.

There are many counts of this clonotype. A much larger clone sits a single nucleotide away, making a read error possible. The V and J genes are TRBV7-6 and TRBJ2-7; perhaps TRBD2 as D (6 bases). CDR1 is SGHVS and CDR2 is FNYEAQ in the germline V gene. Trimming cost V 3 bases and J 7 bases, with 16 bases left between them. There are 14 residues in the CDR3. In DNA, the CDR3 is TGTGCCAGCAGCTTCGGGACTTCCTACAATGAGCAGTACTTC. Amino acid sequence: CASSFGTSYNEQYF.

This clonotype showed up many times. The V call is TRBV12-5, the J call TRBJ1-1; D is unresolved. Deletions cut 4 bases from V and 4 bases from J, with 10 bases between. This CDR3 contains 13 residues. Germline V gene lookup returns CDR1 LGHNT and CDR2 FRNRAP. CDR3 sequence (DNA): TGTGCTAGTGGTTCTGACATTTTCACTGAAGCTTTCTTT. The encoded protein is CASGSDIFTEAFF.

This clonotype was detected many times. The rearrangement uses TRBV6-1 and TRBJ1-6; D is unclear. The CDR3 loop spans 15 amino acids. V lost 6 bases and J 7 bases, leaving 16 bases between the germline ends. From germline, CDR1 is MNHNS and CDR2 SASEGT. The CDR3 nucleotides read TGTGCCAGCAGCCTACAATACACATCGAATTCACCCCTCCACTTT. Protein product: CASSLQYTSNSPLHF.

This chain's CDR3 is CASSKRNPGELFF. The CDR3 DNA reads as TGTGCCAGCAGCAAACGGAATCCCGGGGAGCTGTTTTTT. This chain joins TRBV7-6 and TRBJ2-2; D not certain. The CDR3 covers 13 residues. V lost 5 bases and J 6 bases, leaving 10 bases between the germline ends. Germline V CDR1 and CDR2: SGHVS, FNYEAQ.

Details on this clonotype: Given the absence of the conserved phenylalanine or tryptophan at the CDR3 end, a read error is likely. The DNA is left out, because the CDR3 cannot be placed on it with certainty; the CDR3 is given as TCRdb lists it. V usage is TRBV10-2 and J usage is TRBJ2-1; the table's D call TRBD1 went unverified against the DNA. The CDR3 spans 15 residues, counting both ends. CDR1 WSHSY and CDR2 SAAADI come from the germline V gene. This chain's CDR3 is CASSERQLYGYTFGS.

The J gene is TRBJ2-4, the V gene TRBV7-6; D is unresolved. Trimming removed 1 base at V and 13 bases at J, with 14 bases between. This CDR3 is built from 13 residues. CDR1 and CDR2 (germline): SGHVS, FNYEAQ. The CDR3 nucleotides are TGTGCCAGCAGCTTAGATATTTGGGGTGGGCAGTACTTC. Translated: CASSLDIWGGQYF.

The chain is built from TRBV7-9 and TRBJ2-3; unclear D gene. Judging by the DNA end, TRBJ2-5 fits better; the J call may be wrong. Per the germline V gene, CDR1 is SEHNR and CDR2 is FQNEAQ (reference sequence). CDR3 length: 15 amino acids. This CDR3 reads CASSLRASAQETQYF. DNA for the CDR3: TGTGCCAGCAGCTTAAGAGCGTCTGCCCAAGAGACCCAGTACTTC.

This clonotype was recorded a few times. The chain joins TRBV5-1 to TRBJ2-6; TRBD1 is a possible D gene (5 bases). This CDR3 has 17 residues. Germline V lookup: CDR1 SGHRS, CDR2 YFSETQ. The germline V and J ends were trimmed by 2 bases and 0 bases, with 12 bases remaining between them. The CDR3 DNA reads TGCGCCAGCAGCTTAAGGGGTTGGGGCTCTGGGGCCAACGTCCTGACTTTC. It encodes CASSLRGWGSGANVLTF.

This chain uses TRBV11-3 with TRBJ2-5; perhaps TRBD2 as D (6 bases). Matching the DNA end better, TRBJ2-1 makes the J call doubtful. The CDR3 is 12 residues long. The germline V gene has CDR1 SGHNT and CDR2 YENEEA. CDR3 region: CASSPGADEQFF. The CDR3 nucleotides read TGTGCCAGCAGCCCGGGAGCAGATGAGCAGTTCTTC.